This T cell receptor (beta chain) was recorded in a study of CD8 T cells in ankylosing spondylitis. Study-wide results and caveats: Within ankylosing spondylitis blood, a TCR beta motif made up of seven or eight highly homologous variants appeared to be characteristic. As reported, disease-linked clones showed significant enrichment in matched ankylosing spondylitis synovial fluid.

This clonotype was detected only a few times. Its target is not known. Construction of TCR beta libraries was performed using quantitative 5'-RACE with molecular barcodes. MiXCR was run by TCRdb on the 5' RACE reads, yielding one entry per CDR3 protein. Among 500,000 to 550,000 distinct CDR3 sequences listed, more than 9.5% were seen once. Trimming at V came to 5 bases and at J to 2 bases, leaving 9 bases not matched to a gene. The CDR3 covers 18 residues. Germline-derived CDR1 and CDR2 are MNHEY and SMNVEV (reference sequence). Sequences were obtained from blood, either unsorted or a sorted T cell fraction (not recorded which). The sequence derives from a male donor with ankylosing spondylitis. The chain is built from TRBV27 and TRBJ2-3; 14 bases align to TRBD2. CDR3 nucleotides: TGTGCCAGCAGTCCTGGGACTAGCGGGAGTGGGGCCACAGATACGCAGTATTTT. Translation: CASSPGTSGSGATDTQYF.